Shown below are 24 T cell receptor beta chains from a single sample sequenced in a study of blood T cell repertoires in COVID-19. The method was immunoSEQ multiplex PCR; TCRdb's version includes in-frame clones alone and lacks a portion of them. The repertoire has some 500,000 clones, about 88% of them found once; the top ten carry less than 9.5%. Specimen: peripheral blood. These receptors were collected from a woman in her forties or fifties with COVID-19, enrolled during active disease.

The V gene is TRBV30, the J gene TRBJ1-1, with 8 bases matching TRBD1. CDR3 size: 14 residues. The germline V gene has CDR1 GTSNPN and CDR2 SVGIG (reference sequence). The V segment lost 3 bases and the J segment 9 bases; nucleotides outside the gene matches: 12. As DNA, the CDR3 is TGTGCCTGGAGGGGGCTGACAGGGGAAGATAAAGCTTTCTTT. It is translated as CAWRGLTGEDKAFF.

V is TRBV29-1 and J is TRBJ1-4; no reliable D call. The CDR3 is 13 residues long. Germline V gene lookup returns CDR1 SQVTM and CDR2 ANQGSEA. V was clipped by 4 bases and J by 5 bases, with 11 bases between them. The CDR3 here is CSVGRGSNEKLFF. CDR3 DNA sequence: TGCAGCGTTGGGCGCGGGTCGAATGAAAAACTGTTTTTT.

V gene TRBV3-1 (or the pseudogene TRBV3-2) combines with J gene TRBJ1-1; D is undetermined. This CDR3 region has 12 residues. Trimming removed 2 bases from V and 11 bases from J, with 12 bases in between. Per the germline V gene, CDR1 is LGHDT and CDR2 is YNNKEL (reference sequence). CDR3 DNA sequence: TGTGCCAGCAGCCAATTCGCGCGCCGTGCTTTCTTT. As protein: CASSQFARRAFF.

V and J are TRBV4-1 and TRBJ2-7; tentative D call: TRBD1 (6 bases). V gave up 3 bases and J gave up 8 bases, with 20 bases separating them. CDR3 length equals 15 residues. Looked up from germline, CDR1 is MGHRA and CDR2 is YSYEKL. In nucleotides, the CDR3 is TGCGCCAGCAGCCAGGACGACAGGAAGAGTGGAAAGCAGTACTTC. This sequence encodes CASSQDDRKSGKQYF.

The J gene is TRBJ1-5, the V gene TRBV6-2 or TRBV6-3; perhaps TRBD1 as D (6 bases). The germline V gene encodes CDR1 MNHEY and CDR2 SVGEGT. Trimming shortened V by 6 bases and J by 1 base, and 10 bases separated the two germline ends. The CDR3 sequence is 14 residues long. The DNA for the CDR3 is TGTGCCAGCAGCCGACAGGCGAGCAATCAGCCCCAGCATTTT. Protein product: CASSRQASNQPQHF.

V and J are TRBV6-2 or TRBV6-3 and TRBJ1-5; tentative D call: TRBD1 (5 bases). CDR3 size: 15 residues. Trimming took off 2 bases at V and 7 bases at J, with 15 bases between the two ends. Germline V CDR1 and CDR2: MNHEY, SVGEGT. The CDR3 reads CASSYGAVREQPQHF. The CDR3 bases are TGTGCCAGCAGTTACGGGGCAGTAAGAGAACAGCCCCAGCATTTT.

The J gene is TRBJ1-2, the V gene TRBV27, with TRBD1 as a possible D gene (6 bases). Between the trimmed V and J ends, which lost 2 bases and 4 bases, there was a span of 8 bases. Germline values: CDR1 MNHEY, CDR2 SMNVEV (reference sequence). This CDR3 spans 13 amino acids. This CDR3 is CASSLTGTYGYTF. The CDR3 DNA sequence: TGTGCCAGCAGTTTAACAGGGACCTATGGCTACACCTTC.

This chain joins TRBV5-5 and TRBJ1-2; D is perhaps TRBD1 (5 bases). CDR1 and CDR2 from the germline V gene are SGHKS and YYEKEE (reference sequence). V was clipped by 0 bases and J by 1 base, with 13 bases between them. CDR3 length equals 16 residues. CDR3 loop: CASSLVQGGGNYGYTF. CDR3 nucleotide sequence: TGTGCCAGCAGCTTGGTCCAGGGAGGAGGTAACTATGGCTACACCTTC.

The genes are TRBV4-1 and TRBJ2-5, with 11 positions matching TRBD1. Germline values: CDR1 MGHRA, CDR2 YSYEKL. Trimming removed 3 bases from V and 2 bases from J; junction bases left unmatched: 8. The CDR3 has 17 residues. The CDR3 DNA reads as TGCGCCAGCAGCCACCCGGGGGGACAGGGGGATCAAGAGACCCAGTACTTC. This encodes CASSHPGGQGDQETQYF.

V gene TRBV10-1 combines with J gene TRBJ2-7; a possible D gene is TRBD1 (6 bases). Trimming took 11 bases from V and 3 from J, leaving 17 bases between them. The V gene's germline CDR1 is WNHNN and CDR2 SYGVQD (reference sequence). The CDR3 covers 13 residues. The CDR3 coding sequence is TGCGCCGAACTCCGGACAGACTACTACGAGCAGTACTTC. Protein: CAELRTDYYEQYF.

This clone has only a few counts. The gene calls are TRBV19 and TRBJ1-5; D remains unclear. The V gene's germline CDR1 is LNHDA and CDR2 SQIVND (reference sequence). The V gene lost 4 bases and the J gene lost 12 bases, with 16 bases spanning the gap. The CDR3 has 13 residues. In DNA, the CDR3 is TGTGCCAGTAGTACCACCCGTAAGGAGCGCCAGCATTTT. Translated: CASSTTRKERQHF.

The chain carries TRBV28 and TRBJ2-7; D may be TRBD1 (5 bases). The V end lost 2 bases, the J end lost 3 bases, and 20 bases lay between the germline ends. Germline values: CDR1 MDHEN, CDR2 SYDVKM. The CDR3 has 17 amino acids. The CDR3 DNA reads TGTGCCAGCAGTTTAGGTTTAGGGCAGGGTACTTTCTACGAGCAGTACTTC. This gives the protein CASSLGLGQGTFYEQYF.

The chain joins TRBV30 to TRBJ1-2, with TRBD1 identical over 8 bases. The junction had 4 bases not matched to a gene; V was cut back by 4 bases and J by 6 bases. Germline CDR1 is GTSNPN and CDR2 is SVGIG (reference sequence). The CDR3 length is 12 residues. CDR3 in amino acids: CAWNPDRDGYTF. The CDR3 DNA is TGTGCCTGGAACCCGGACAGGGATGGCTACACCTTC.

The rearrangement joins TRBV6-1 to TRBJ2-5; 9 bases agree with TRBD1. Germline lookup yields CDR1 MNHNS and CDR2 SASEGT. The CDR3 has 14 residues. J lost 4 bases, V lost 2 bases, and 2 bases had no gene match. The CDR3 region is CASSEWDRAETQYF. CDR3 sequence (DNA): TGTGCCAGCAGTGAATGGGACAGGGCAGAGACCCAGTACTTC.

This clone was recorded only once. This rearrangement joins TRBV19 to TRBJ2-1, with 14 bases matching TRBD2. The CDR3 totals 18 residues. CDR1 is LNHDA and CDR2 is SQIVND in the germline V gene (reference sequence). The junction had 8 bases not matched to a gene; V was cut back by 4 bases and J by 3 bases. CDR3 in DNA: TGTGCCAGTAGTAGGACTAGCGGGGGGTCACCTTTCTACAATGAGCAGTTCTTC. Translated, it gives CASSRTSGGSPFYNEQFF.

The J gene is TRBJ1-2, the V gene TRBV6-5; no clear D gene. The ends were cut back, 6 bases at V and 5 bases at J, with 16 bases in the middle. The germline V gene has CDR1 MNHEY and CDR2 SVGAGI. CDR3 length: 14 residues. CDR3 amino acids: CASRPGLHAYGYTF. The CDR3 DNA reads TGTGCCAGCAGACCTGGACTCCATGCATATGGCTACACCTTC.

This chain links TRBV24-1 with TRBJ2-5, with 11 bases aligning to TRBD2. Unmatched junction bases numbered 9, after V lost 9 bases and J lost 4 bases. Germline V gives CDR1 KGHDR, CDR2 SFDVKD. CDR3 length: 15 amino acids. The CDR3 DNA is TGTGCCACCCAAGGGACTAGCGGCGGGGGAGAGACCCAGTACTTC. Translating gives CATQGTSGGGETQYF.

The V gene is TRBV5-1, the J gene TRBJ1-4; TRBD1 is a possible D gene (6 bases). V shed 4 bases and J shed 4 bases, with 11 bases lying between them. The CDR3 covers 14 residues. Germline CDR1 SGHRS, CDR2 YFSETQ. The chain's CDR3 is CASSVAGDNEKLFF. DNA for the CDR3: TGCGCCAGCAGCGTGGCAGGGGATAATGAAAAACTGTTTTTT.

The V gene is TRBV7-5, the J gene TRBJ1-1; TRBD1, the table's D call, lacks a check against the DNA. TRBV7-5 has pseudogene status. The CDR3 is 12 amino acids. CDR3 in amino acids: CASSFRGPEAFF. For the CDR3, the DNA is TGTGCCAGCAGCTTCAGGGGGCCTGAAGCTTTCTTT.

The CDR3: CASSPGSTQGQFF. DNA of the CDR3: TGTGCCAGCTCCCCAGGCAGCACTCAGGGCCAGTTCTTC. This sequence joins TRBV18 and TRBJ2-1; the D gene is possibly TRBD1 (5 bases). Germline CDR1 and CDR2: KGHSH and LQKENI. V was pared by 6 bases and J by 13 bases, with 19 bases between. This CDR3 spans 13 amino acids.

The J gene is TRBJ1-1, the V gene TRBV12-5, with 8 bases fitting TRBD1. With V trimmed by 6 bases and J by 0 bases, 3 bases remained unmatched. The CDR3 length is 14 residues. Germline V CDR1 and CDR2: LGHNT, FRNRAP. CDR3 in amino acids: CASGQGAVNTEAFF. Here the CDR3 DNA reads TGTGCTAGTGGCCAGGGGGCGGTGAACACTGAAGCTTTCTTT.

V and J are TRBV25-1 and TRBJ1-2; D gene unclear. This CDR3 region has 12 residues. The germline CDR1 and CDR2 sequences are MGHDK and SYGVNS. Trimming removed 7 bases at V and 5 bases at J, with 11 bases between. The CDR3 is CASNRENYGYTF. The CDR3 region has the DNA TGTGCCAGCAATAGAGAGAATTATGGCTACACCTTC.

The chain's CDR3 is CASSSPGQGRREQYF. In DNA form, the CDR3 reads TGCGCCAGCAGTTCTCCGGGACAGGGACGACGGGAGCAGTACTTC. V and J are TRBV5-1 and TRBJ2-7; TRBD1 aligns across 9 bases. Per germline, CDR1 SGHRS and CDR2 YFSETQ. Trimming cost V 5 bases and J 7 bases; bases outside gene matches: 13. The CDR3 is made up of 15 amino acids.

The rearrangement uses TRBV19 and TRBJ1-5; tentative D call: TRBD1 (5 bases). Trimming stripped 3 bases from V and 0 bases from J, with 21 bases between. From germline, CDR1 is LNHDA and CDR2 SQIVND (reference sequence). The CDR3 runs 19 residues. CDR3 in amino acids: CASSIREGIRLYSNQPQHF. Here the CDR3 DNA reads TGTGCCAGTAGTATCAGGGAGGGGATACGGCTTTATAGCAATCAGCCCCAGCATTTT.